The 18 T cell receptor beta chains given below trace back to one sample, sequenced in a study of T cells in Graves' hyperthyroidism and ophthalmopathy. TCR beta CDR3 regions were amplified from RNA transcripts. Primed by the HTBI set, a first-round RT-PCR was run on the TCR CDR3. TCRdb analysed the multiplex PCR reads with MiXCR anew, one entry per CDR3 protein. Counted here are about 100,000 distinct CDR3 sequences, approximately 15% occurring once; the ten biggest clones make up roughly 40%. What was sequenced was blood. The receptors here all came from a woman aged 50 to 60 with Graves' hyperthyroidism.

This clonotype was detected many times. The chain uses TRBV6-1 and TRBJ2-5; a weak D match, TRBD2 (5 bases). Trimming took off 8 bases at V and 0 bases at J, with 16 bases between the two ends. Germline loops: CDR1 MNHNS, CDR2 SASEGT. The CDR3 is 15 residues long. The CDR3 nucleotides read TGTGCCAGCGGAAAGCAGTCCGGGGACCAAGAGACCCAGTACTTC. Protein: CASGKQSGDQETQYF.

This clonotype was seen many times. V and J are TRBV5-1 and TRBJ2-7; 7 nucleotides agree with TRBD1. CDR1 SGHRS and CDR2 YFSETQ come from the germline V gene. The ends lost 6 bases at V and 1 base at J; junction bases unmatched: 10. The CDR3 extends over 15 amino acids. CDR3 bases: TGCGCCAGCAACCCACAGACAGGGCCATCCTACGAGCAGTACTTC. Translated, it gives CASNPQTGPSYEQYF.

This clonotype was seen many times. The V call is TRBV7-6, the J call TRBJ1-5; maybe TRBD1 (6 bases). Germline V gives CDR1 SGHVS, CDR2 FNYEAQ. The CDR3 has 13 amino acids. The V and J ends lost 5 bases and 7 bases respectively, with 12 bases between them. The CDR3 is CASSQNREQPQHF. The CDR3 region has the DNA TGTGCCAGCAGCCAGAACAGGGAACAGCCCCAGCATTTT.

Many counts were recorded for this clonotype. This sequence joins TRBV3-1 and TRBJ1-2; TRBD1 agrees at 9 bases. Germline loops: CDR1 LGHDT, CDR2 YNNKEL (reference sequence). J gave up 8 bases and V 4 bases, and 8 bases lay outside the gene matches. The CDR3 is 14 residues long. The chain's CDR3 is CASSPRDRDGGYTF. CDR3 nucleotides: TGTGCCAGCAGCCCCCGGGACAGGGATGGCGGCTACACCTTC.

The chain links TRBV12-3 or TRBV12-4 to TRBJ1-2, with TRBD1 as a possible D gene (5 bases). The CDR3 totals 15 residues. With 4 bases removed from V and 0 bases from J, the gap between germline ends came to 12 bases. The CDR3 nucleotides read TGTGCCAGCAGTTCCCCCGGGACGACTAACTATGGCTACACCTTC. Protein product: CASSSPGTTNYGYTF.

This clonotype was recorded many times. CDR3 DNA sequence: TGTGCCAGCAGCCCTACAGGGGGCAGCACAGATACGCAGTATTTT. Its translation: CASSPTGGSTDTQYF. This chain links TRBV11-1 with TRBJ2-3; 9 bases align to TRBD1. Trimming at V came to 5 bases and at J to 0 bases, leaving 3 bases not matched to a gene. The CDR3 extends over 15 amino acids. The V gene's germline CDR1 is SGHAT and CDR2 FQDESV (reference sequence).

This clonotype was seen a handful of times. The chain is built from TRBV27 and TRBJ2-3; D is unclear. CDR1 is MNHEY, CDR2 SMNVEV, per germline (reference sequence). The CDR3 runs 11 residues. V dropped 11 bases and J dropped 9 bases, with 15 bases sitting between them. CDR3 DNA sequence: TGTGCCGGCCCATCGACTCCAACGCAGTATTTT. Translating gives CAGPSTPTQYF.

This clonotype has ten or more counts. The chain has TRBV28 and TRBJ2-2, with 9 bases that match TRBD2. The CDR3 runs 18 residues. The junction had 12 bases not matched to a gene; V was cut back by 3 bases and J by 4 bases. Germline loops: CDR1 MDHEN, CDR2 SYDVKM. This chain's CDR3 is CASSFGSGRSARTGELFF. The CDR3, as DNA: TGTGCCAGCAGTTTCGGTAGCGGGAGAAGCGCGCGCACCGGGGAGCTGTTTTTT.

This clonotype was observed many times. The chain carries TRBV30 and TRBJ2-1; D gene unclear. The CDR3 length is 11 residues. The V gene's germline CDR1 is GTSNPN and CDR2 SVGIG (reference sequence). The V and J ends lost 2 bases and 10 bases respectively, with 9 bases between them. The chain's CDR3 is CAWSSRSEQFF. CDR3 sequence (DNA): TGTGCCTGGAGTTCTAGATCGGAGCAGTTCTTC.

This clonotype was observed many times. The genes are TRBV19 and TRBJ1-1, with 9 bases lining up with TRBD1. The length of the CDR3 is 14 residues. Germline V gene sequence: CDR1 LNHDA, CDR2 SQIVND (reference sequence). After removal of 3 bases from V and 3 bases from J, the junction contained 2 bases not matched to a gene. The CDR3 nucleotides are TGTGCCAGTAGTATGGACAGGGGATACACTGAAGCTTTCTTT. Translation: CASSMDRGYTEAFF.

This clonotype was detected many times. The chain couples TRBV2 to TRBJ2-3, with 7 bases matching TRBD1. Losses at the gene ends were 6 bases for V and 6 bases for J; bases not matched to a gene: 12. CDR1 is SNHLY, CDR2 FYNNEI, per germline. The CDR3 runs to 15 residues. CDR3 amino acids: CASSLTGVEVDTQYF. The CDR3, as DNA: TGTGCCAGCAGCCTTACAGGGGTTGAGGTGGATACGCAGTATTTT.

This clonotype was counted at least ten times. The chain has TRBV2 and TRBJ2-7; D possibly corresponds to TRBD2 (6 bases). Per the germline V gene, CDR1 is SNHLY and CDR2 is FYNNEI. CDR3 size: 14 residues. V was cut by 6 bases and J by 4 bases, with 16 bases left in between. CDR3 residues: CASRMGGTRYEQYV. CDR3 DNA sequence: TGTGCCAGCAGGATGGGCGGGACCAGATACGAGCAGTACGTC.

This clonotype has at least ten counts. The V and J genes are TRBV29-1 and TRBJ2-5; maybe TRBD2 (5 bases). Germline CDR1 SQVTM, CDR2 ANQGSEA. The CDR3 runs 14 residues. V gave up 2 bases and J gave up 4 bases, with 14 bases separating them. CDR3: CSVEPGSAGETQYF. The CDR3 bases are TGCAGCGTTGAACCGGGCTCCGCGGGAGAGACCCAGTACTTC.

This clonotype occurred many times. This chain links TRBV29-1 with TRBJ1-2; no firm D call. The CDR3 has 14 amino acids. V lost 5 bases and J lost 0, with 13 bases in between. The germline V gene has CDR1 SQVTM and CDR2 ANQGSEA. This CDR3 reads CSVRPGLANYGYTF. The CDR3 DNA reads as TGCAGCGTTCGCCCCGGCCTAGCTAACTATGGCTACACCTTC.

This clonotype was recorded a few times. The chain recombines TRBV20-1 with TRBJ2-7; D might be TRBD1 (5 bases). Germline CDR1 and CDR2: DFQATT and SNEGSKA (reference sequence). The V end was cut by 0 bases, the J end by 2 bases, with 11 bases between. CDR3 length: 14 amino acids. As DNA, the CDR3 is TGCAGTGCTAGAGATAGGCCAGGGACCTACGAGCAGTACTTC. Its protein product is CSARDRPGTYEQYF.

This clonotype appeared many times. Here the CDR3 DNA reads TGTGCCTGGGTACGGAACACTGAAGCTTTCTTT. Protein sequence: CAWVRNTEAFF. The chain uses TRBV30 and TRBJ1-1; D uncertain. V was trimmed by 5 bases and J by 1 base, leaving 5 bases between them. This CDR3 has 11 residues. CDR1 and CDR2 (germline): GTSNPN, SVGIG (reference sequence).

This clonotype was recorded many times. Relative to the germline gene, one junction end is altered; a read error may explain this. DNA for the CDR3: TGTGCCAGCAGCCAGGGGGACACGAACACCGGGCAGCTGTTTTTT. Protein: CASSQGDTNTGQLFF. V gene TRBV7-3 combines with J gene TRBJ2-2; 7 bases map to TRBD1. Germline values: CDR1 SGHTA, CDR2 FQGTGA. This CDR3 is built from 15 residues.

This clonotype was recorded many times. The V call is TRBV9, the J call TRBJ2-1, with 9 bases matching TRBD2. The CDR3 loop spans 16 amino acids. The J segment lost 7 bases and the V segment lost 3 bases, leaving 11 bases of the junction unmatched. Per the germline V gene, CDR1 is SGDLS and CDR2 is YYNGEE. The CDR3, as DNA: TGTGCCAGCAGCGCGCAAGCCAGACTAGCGGAAAATGAGCAGTTCTTC. Translating it yields CASSAQARLAENEQFF. The full variable domain, in which reference TRBV9 and TRBJ2-1 provide the parts outside the CDR3, is DSGVTQTPKHLITATGQRVTLRCSPRSGDLSVYWYQQSLDQGLQFLIQYYNGEERAKGNILERFSAQQFPDLHSELNLSSLELGDSALYFCASSAQARLAENEQFFGPGTRLTVL.